The 4 T cell receptor beta chains given below trace back to one sample, sequenced in a study of blood T cells in healthy people across ages. Primed by a sample-barcoded 5' primer and a J-beta primer mix, a second PCR proceeded for 7 to 11 cycles. TCRdb re-called the 5' RACE reads through MiXCR, storing one row per CDR3 protein. The sample has 1,500,000 or so distinct CDR3 sequences, approximately 43% seen once. The sequencing sample was made of blood. The receptors here all came from a woman aged 18-35 years in good health.

This clonotype was seen more than once but under ten times. The chain couples TRBV15 to TRBJ2-5; D call uncertain. V was shortened by 2 bases and J by 4 bases, with 5 bases between the two germline ends. In germline, CDR1 is LNHNV, CDR2 YYDKDF (reference sequence). The CDR3 loop spans 12 amino acids. The CDR3 DNA reads TGTGCCACCAGCAGACGCAGAGAGACCCAGTACTTC. Translated: CATSRRRETQYF.

The chain recombines TRBV7-9 with TRBJ2-6; D not certain. The V and J ends lost 6 bases and 1 base respectively, with 4 bases between them. The CDR3 sequence is 13 residues long. Germline-derived CDR1 and CDR2 are SEHNR and FQNEAQ (reference sequence). The CDR3 is CASRQSGANVLTF. The CDR3 DNA reads as TGTGCCAGCAGGCAGTCTGGGGCCAACGTCCTGACTTTC.

On this clonotype itself: A single base separates this from a much larger clone, so it may be a read error. The chain uses TRBV4-1 and TRBJ2-1; no definite D call. Germline V gene sequence: CDR1 MGHRA, CDR2 YSYEKL. This CDR3 has 16 amino acids. The CDR3: CASSRGKASSCNEQFF. DNA for the CDR3: TGCGCCAGCAGCCGCGGTAAGGCCAGCTCCTGCAATGAGCAGTTCTTC.

This chain uses TRBV7-6 with TRBJ2-3; D not resolved. Germline V CDR1 and CDR2: SGHVS, FNYEAQ. The CDR3 has 13 amino acids. The germline V and J ends were trimmed by 2 bases and 6 bases, with 9 bases remaining between them. CDR3 loop: CASSLIIGDTQYF. The CDR3 DNA sequence: TGTGCCAGCAGCTTAATTATCGGCGATACGCAGTATTTT.